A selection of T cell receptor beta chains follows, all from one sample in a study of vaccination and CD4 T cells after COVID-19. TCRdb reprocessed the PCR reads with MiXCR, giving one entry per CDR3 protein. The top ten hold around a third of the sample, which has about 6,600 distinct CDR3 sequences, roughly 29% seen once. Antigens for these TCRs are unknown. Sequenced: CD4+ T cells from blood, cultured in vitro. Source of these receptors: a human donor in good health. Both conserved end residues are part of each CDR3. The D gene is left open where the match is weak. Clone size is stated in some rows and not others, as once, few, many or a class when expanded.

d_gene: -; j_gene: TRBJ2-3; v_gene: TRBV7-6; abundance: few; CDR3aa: CASSLNLGGPTDTQYF; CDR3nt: TGTGCCAGCAGCTTAAATCTTGGGGGGCCCACAGATACGCAGTATTTT
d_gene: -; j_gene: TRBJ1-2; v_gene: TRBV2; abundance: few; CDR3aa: CASLKDRYGYTF; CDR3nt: TGTGCCAGTCTTAAGGACCGCTATGGCTACACCTTC
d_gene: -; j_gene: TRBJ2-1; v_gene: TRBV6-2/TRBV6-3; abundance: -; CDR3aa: CAILEGGAPGNEQFF; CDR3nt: TGTGCCATCTTGGAGGGGGGGGCGCCGGGGAATGAGCAGTTCTTC
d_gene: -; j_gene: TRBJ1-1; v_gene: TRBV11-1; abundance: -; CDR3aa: CASSFSRTGHYVEAFF; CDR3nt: TGTGCCAGCAGTTTCAGTCGGACGGGACACTACGTGGAAGCTTTCTTT
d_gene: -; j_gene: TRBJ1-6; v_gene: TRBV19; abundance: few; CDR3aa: CASRGRQANSPLHF; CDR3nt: TGTGCCAGTAGAGGTAGGCAAGCGAATTCACCCCTCCACTTT
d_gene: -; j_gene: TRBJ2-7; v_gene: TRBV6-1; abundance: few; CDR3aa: CASSEKGALVSYEQYF; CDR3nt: TGTGCCAGCAGTGAAAAAGGGGCCCTCGTCTCCTACGAGCAGTACTTC
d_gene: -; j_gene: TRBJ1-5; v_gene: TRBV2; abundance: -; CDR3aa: CASSEGGPQPQHF; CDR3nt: TGTGCCAGCAGTGAGGGGGGGCCTCAGCCCCAGCATTTT
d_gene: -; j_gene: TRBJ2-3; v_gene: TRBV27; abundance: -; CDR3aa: CASSLSYPADTQYF; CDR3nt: TGTGCCAGCAGTTTATCGTATCCGGCAGATACGCAGTATTTT
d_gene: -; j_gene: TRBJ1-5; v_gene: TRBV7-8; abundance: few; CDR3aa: CASSPEAGSQLPQHF; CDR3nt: TGTGCCAGCAGCCCCGAGGCGGGGAGTCAATTACCCCAGCATTTT
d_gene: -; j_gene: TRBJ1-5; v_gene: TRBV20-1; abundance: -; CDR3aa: CSASMSGQPQHF; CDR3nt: TGCAGTGCTAGTATGTCAGGCCAGCCCCAGCATTTT
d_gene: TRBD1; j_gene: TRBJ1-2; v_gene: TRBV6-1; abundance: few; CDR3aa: CASRTGTANYGYTF; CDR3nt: TGTGCCAGCAGGACCGGGACAGCTAACTATGGCTACACCTTC
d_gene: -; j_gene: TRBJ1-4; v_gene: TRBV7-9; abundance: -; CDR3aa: CASSQLAGNEKLFF; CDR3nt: TGTGCCAGCAGCCAGTTGGCAGGCAATGAAAAACTGTTTTTT
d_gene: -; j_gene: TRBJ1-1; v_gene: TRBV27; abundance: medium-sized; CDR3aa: CASSSLLGGTEAFF; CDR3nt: TGTGCCAGCAGTTCTCTTCTGGGGGGCACTGAAGCTTTCTTT
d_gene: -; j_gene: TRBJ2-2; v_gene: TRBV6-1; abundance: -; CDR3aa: CASSGGGRGNTGELFF; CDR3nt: TGTGCCAGCAGTGGGGGGGGCAGGGGGAACACCGGGGAGCTGTTTTTT
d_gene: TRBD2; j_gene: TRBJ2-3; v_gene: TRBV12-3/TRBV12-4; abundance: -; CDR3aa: CASSPGLAGSDTQYF; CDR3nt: TGTGCCAGCAGCCCGGGACTAGCGGGTTCAGATACGCAGTATTTT
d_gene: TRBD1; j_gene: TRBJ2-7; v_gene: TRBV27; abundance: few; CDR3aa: CASSTPTGTNEQYF; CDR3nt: TGTGCCAGCAGTACCCCGACAGGGACGAACGAGCAGTACTTC
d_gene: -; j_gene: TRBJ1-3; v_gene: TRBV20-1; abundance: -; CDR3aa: CSAYYREGNTIYF; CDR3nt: TGCAGTGCTTATTACAGAGAGGGAAACACCATATATTTT
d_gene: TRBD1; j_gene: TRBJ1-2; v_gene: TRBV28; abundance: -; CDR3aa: CASSPYRWRGPMYTF; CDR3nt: TGTGCCAGCAGTCCCTACCGGTGGAGGGGGCCTATGTACACCTTC
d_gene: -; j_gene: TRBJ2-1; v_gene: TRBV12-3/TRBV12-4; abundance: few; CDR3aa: CASLSSPSYNEQFF; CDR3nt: TGTGCCAGCCTCTCGTCGCCCTCCTACAATGAGCAGTTCTTC
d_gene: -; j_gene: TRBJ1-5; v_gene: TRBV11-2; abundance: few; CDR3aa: CASSLTADQPQHF; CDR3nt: TGTGCCAGCAGCTTAACAGCCGATCAGCCCCAGCATTTT
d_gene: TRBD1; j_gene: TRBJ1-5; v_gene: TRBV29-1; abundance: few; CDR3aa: CSVVGTDLNQPQHF; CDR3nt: TGCAGCGTTGTGGGGACAGATTTAAATCAGCCCCAGCATTTT
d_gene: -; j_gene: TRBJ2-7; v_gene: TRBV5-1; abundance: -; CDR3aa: CASSLQPLSSYEQYF; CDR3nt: TGCGCCAGCAGCCTACAGCCTTTGAGCTCCTACGAGCAGTACTTC
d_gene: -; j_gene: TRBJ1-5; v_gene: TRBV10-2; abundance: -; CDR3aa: CASSGGEIGNQPQHF; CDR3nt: TGCGCCAGCAGTGGTGGGGAAATCGGCAATCAGCCCCAGCATTTT
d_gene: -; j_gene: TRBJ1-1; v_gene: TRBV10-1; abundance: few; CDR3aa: CASSESQELNTEAFF; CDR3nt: TGCGCCAGCAGTGAGTCTCAGGAGTTGAACACTGAAGCTTTCTTT
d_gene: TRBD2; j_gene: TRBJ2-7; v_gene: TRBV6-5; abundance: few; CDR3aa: CASSWGLASSYEQYF; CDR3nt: TGTGCCAGCAGTTGGGGACTAGCGTCCTCCTACGAGCAGTACTTC
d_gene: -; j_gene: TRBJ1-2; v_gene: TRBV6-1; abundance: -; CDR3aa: CASSEQSAGVDGYTF; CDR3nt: TGTGCCAGCAGTGAACAGTCGGCAGGGGTGGATGGCTACACCTTC
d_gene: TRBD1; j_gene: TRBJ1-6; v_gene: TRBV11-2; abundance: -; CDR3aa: CASSTDRERNSPLHF; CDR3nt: TGTGCCAGCAGCACAGACAGGGAAAGGAATTCACCCCTCCACTTT
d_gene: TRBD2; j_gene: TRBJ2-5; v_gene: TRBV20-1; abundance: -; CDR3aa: CSANRFVAGTQETQYF; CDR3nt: TGCAGTGCCAACCGATTCGTAGCGGGGACCCAAGAGACCCAGTACTTC
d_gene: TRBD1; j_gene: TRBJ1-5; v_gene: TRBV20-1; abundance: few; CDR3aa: CSASGTGGFNQPQHF; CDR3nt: TGCAGTGCTTCCGGGACAGGGGGTTTTAATCAGCCCCAGCATTTT
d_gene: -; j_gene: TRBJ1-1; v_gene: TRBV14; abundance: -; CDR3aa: CASHPQGWLAEAFF; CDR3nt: TGTGCCAGCCACCCTCAGGGATGGTTGGCTGAAGCTTTCTTT
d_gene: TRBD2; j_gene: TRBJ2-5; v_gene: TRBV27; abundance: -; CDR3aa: CASRFGLRGVQETQYF; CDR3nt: TGTGCCAGCAGATTCGGTTTGCGGGGGGTTCAAGAGACCCAGTACTTC
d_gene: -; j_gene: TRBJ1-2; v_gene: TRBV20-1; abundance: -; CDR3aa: CSARERGARAYGYTF; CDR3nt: TGCAGTGCTAGAGAACGAGGGGCCCGCGCGTATGGCTACACCTTC
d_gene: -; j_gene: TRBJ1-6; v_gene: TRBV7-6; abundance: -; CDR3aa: CASSLKMRAVFYSPLHF; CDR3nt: TGTGCCAGCAGCTTAAAGATGCGGGCTGTTTTTTATTCACCCCTCCACTTT
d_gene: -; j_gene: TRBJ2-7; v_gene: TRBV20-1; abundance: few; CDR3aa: CSASIGNEQYF; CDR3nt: TGCAGTGCTAGTATCGGGAACGAGCAGTACTTC
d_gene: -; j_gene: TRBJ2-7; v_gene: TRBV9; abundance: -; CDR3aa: CASSAWDTGDYEQYF; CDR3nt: TGTGCCAGCAGCGCCTGGGACACCGGAGACTACGAGCAGTACTTC
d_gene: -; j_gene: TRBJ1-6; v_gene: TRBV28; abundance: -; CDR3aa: CASSFVTSNGPNSPLHF; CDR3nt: TGTGCCAGCAGTTTTGTGACATCTAACGGGCCTAATTCACCCCTCCACTTT
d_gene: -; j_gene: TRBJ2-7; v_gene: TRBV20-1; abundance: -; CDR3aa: CSARDLSGGPQDEQYF; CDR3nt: TGCAGTGCTAGAGATTTGAGTGGCGGCCCTCAGGACGAGCAGTACTTC
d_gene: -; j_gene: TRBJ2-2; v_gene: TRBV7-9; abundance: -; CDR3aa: CASSFGGAGELFF; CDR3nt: TGTGCCAGCAGCTTTGGTGGGGCCGGGGAGCTGTTTTTT
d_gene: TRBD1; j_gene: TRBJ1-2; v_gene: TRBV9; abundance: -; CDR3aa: CASSVELWDRGGGYTF; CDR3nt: TGTGCCAGCAGCGTAGAACTTTGGGACAGGGGTGGTGGCTACACCTTC
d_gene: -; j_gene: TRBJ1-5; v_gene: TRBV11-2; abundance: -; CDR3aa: CASRLTGPNQPQHF; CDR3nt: TGTGCCAGCAGATTGACAGGTCCCAATCAGCCCCAGCATTTT
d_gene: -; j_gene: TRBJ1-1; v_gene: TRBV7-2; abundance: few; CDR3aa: CASSLGGGRTEAFF; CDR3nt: TGTGCCAGCAGCTTAGGGGGGGGGCGGACTGAAGCTTTCTTT
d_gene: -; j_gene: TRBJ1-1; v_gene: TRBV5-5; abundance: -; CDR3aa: CASSFWAREATEAFF; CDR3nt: TGTGCCAGCAGCTTTTGGGCCAGGGAGGCCACTGAAGCTTTCTTT
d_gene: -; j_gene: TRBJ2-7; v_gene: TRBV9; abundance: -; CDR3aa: CASSPQGGQSSYEQYF; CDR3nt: TGTGCCAGCAGCCCCCAGGGGGGACAGAGCTCCTACGAGCAGTACTTC
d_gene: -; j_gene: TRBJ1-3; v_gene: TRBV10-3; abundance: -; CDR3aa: CAITPGNSGNTIYF; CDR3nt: TGTGCCATCACCCCCGGAAACTCTGGAAACACCATATATTTT
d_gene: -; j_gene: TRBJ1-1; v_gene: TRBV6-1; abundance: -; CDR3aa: CASITIMRSAAFF; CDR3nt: TGTGCCAGCATTACCATAATGCGAAGTGCAGCTTTCTTT
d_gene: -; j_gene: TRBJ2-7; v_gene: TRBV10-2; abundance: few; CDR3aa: CASGQSSYEQYF; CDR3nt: TGCGCCAGCGGACAGTCTTCCTACGAGCAGTACTTC
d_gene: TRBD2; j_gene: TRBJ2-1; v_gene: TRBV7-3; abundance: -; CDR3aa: CASSPRLAEYNEQFF; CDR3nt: TGTGCCAGCAGCCCCCGACTAGCGGAGTACAATGAGCAGTTCTTC
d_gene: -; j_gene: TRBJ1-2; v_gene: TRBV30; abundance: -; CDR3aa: CAWIAHWGATNYGYTF; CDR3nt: TGTGCCTGGATTGCGCATTGGGGGGCGACTAACTATGGCTACACCTTC
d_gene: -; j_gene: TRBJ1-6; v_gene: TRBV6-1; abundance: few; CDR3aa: CASWEGPKNSPLHF; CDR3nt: TGTGCCAGCTGGGAGGGCCCCAAGAATTCACCCCTCCACTTT
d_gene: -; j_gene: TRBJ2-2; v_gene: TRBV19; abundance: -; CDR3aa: CASSTQLSTGELFF; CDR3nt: TGTGCCAGTAGTACCCAGCTATCCACCGGGGAGCTGTTTTTT
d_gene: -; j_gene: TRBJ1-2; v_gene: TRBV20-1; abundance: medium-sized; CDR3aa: CSARGGDPYGYTF; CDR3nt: TGCAGTGCTAGAGGAGGAGACCCCTATGGCTACACCTTC
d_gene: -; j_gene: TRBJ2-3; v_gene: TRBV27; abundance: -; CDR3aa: CASSTHGKQYF; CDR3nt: TGTGCCAGCAGTACCCACGGGAAGCAGTATTTT
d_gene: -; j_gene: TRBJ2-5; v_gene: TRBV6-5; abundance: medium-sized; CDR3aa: CASSFLSRWGDQETQYF; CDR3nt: TGTGCCAGCAGTTTCCTCTCGAGGTGGGGGGATCAAGAGACCCAGTACTTC
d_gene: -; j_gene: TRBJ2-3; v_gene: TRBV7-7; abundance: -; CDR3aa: CASSLGNYPSTDTQYF; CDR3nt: TGTGCTAGCAGCTTAGGAAACTACCCTAGCACAGATACGCAGTATTTT
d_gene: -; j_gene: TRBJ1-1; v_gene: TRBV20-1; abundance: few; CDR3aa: CSAREHSMNTEAFF; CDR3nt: TGCAGTGCTAGAGAGCATTCCATGAACACTGAAGCTTTCTTT
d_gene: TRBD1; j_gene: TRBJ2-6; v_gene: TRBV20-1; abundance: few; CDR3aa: CSASLTGGSSGANVLTF; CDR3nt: TGCAGTGCTAGTTTAACAGGGGGTAGCTCTGGGGCCAACGTCCTGACTTTC
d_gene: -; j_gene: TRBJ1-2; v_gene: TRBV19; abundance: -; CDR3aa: CASSPDQGYYGYTF; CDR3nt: TGTGCCAGTAGCCCAGACCAGGGCTACTATGGCTACACCTTC
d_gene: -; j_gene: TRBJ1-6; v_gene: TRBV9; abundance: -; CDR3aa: CASSVDVLPRGQGSPLHF; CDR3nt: TGTGCCAGCAGCGTAGATGTCTTGCCGCGGGGGCAGGGATCACCCCTCCACTTT
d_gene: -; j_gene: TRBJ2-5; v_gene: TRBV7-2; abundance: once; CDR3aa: CASSLGETRETQYF; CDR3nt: TGTGCCAGCAGCTTAGGGGAGACGAGGGAGACCCAGTACTTC
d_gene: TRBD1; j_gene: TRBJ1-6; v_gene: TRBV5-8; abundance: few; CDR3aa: CASNPPGTGHSPLHF; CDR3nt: TGTGCCAGCAACCCGCCCGGGACAGGGCATTCACCCCTCCACTTT